This T cell receptor (beta chain) derives from a study of shared T cell receptors in the human thymus. Trimming at V came to 5 bases and at J to 9 bases, leaving 15 bases not matched to a gene. The length of the CDR3 is 17 residues. Looked up from germline, CDR1 is SGHAT and CDR2 is FQNNGV. Libraries were prepared by immunoSEQ multiplex PCR; TCRdb keeps only in-frame clonotypes and omits some of them. The table records roughly 710,000 clones, roughly 88% of them present only once. A further study also used this sample, focusing on human thymus T cells. That source reports: Immunologically healthy infants in Finland undergoing congenital heart defect surgery were the donors. Corrective cardiac surgery supplied the resected thymus tissue. There appeared to be biased usage of V and J genes in thymic and blood repertoires. Reports from related research described highly overlapping thymic repertoires among unrelated individuals.

V and J are TRBV11-2 and TRBJ2-1, with 11 bases identical to TRBD1. Sequenced material: thymocytes. The TCR sequence derives from a girl in the first two years of life with a congenital heart defect. This CDR3 reads CASSDRKGQGASGEQFF. Written as DNA, the CDR3 is TGTGCCAGCAGCGATAGGAAAGGACAGGGGGCGTCTGGTGAGCAGTTCTTC.